This T cell receptor beta chain was recorded in a study of blood T cell repertoires in COVID-19. Whole-study context: There were acute and convalescent COVID-19 samples, and they came from the United States, Italy and Spain. T cells, B-cell-depleted T cells, or PBMCs supplied cDNA or gDNA.

As handled by the study authors: Amplifying reference gene primers gave estimates of nucleated cell counts. TCRdb's copy holds only in-frame clones and misses some; the assay was immunoSEQ multiplex PCR. V, J and clone size reflect that table, while D and trimming were determined from the DNA. The sample consists of fewer than 250,000 clones, 65% to 85% of them appearing once. The source is a human donor in a cohort sampled during active COVID-19. Sequences were obtained from peripheral blood.

CDR3: CASRRQEGSYEQYF. DNA of the CDR3: TGTGCCAGCAGGAGACAGGAAGGCTCCTACGAGCAGTACTTC. The chain joins TRBV28 to TRBJ2-7; possibly TRBD1 for D (6 bases). The CDR3 has 14 amino acids. CDR1 is MDHEN and CDR2 is SYDVKM in the germline V gene. V lost 6 bases and J 0 bases, leaving 12 bases between the germline ends.